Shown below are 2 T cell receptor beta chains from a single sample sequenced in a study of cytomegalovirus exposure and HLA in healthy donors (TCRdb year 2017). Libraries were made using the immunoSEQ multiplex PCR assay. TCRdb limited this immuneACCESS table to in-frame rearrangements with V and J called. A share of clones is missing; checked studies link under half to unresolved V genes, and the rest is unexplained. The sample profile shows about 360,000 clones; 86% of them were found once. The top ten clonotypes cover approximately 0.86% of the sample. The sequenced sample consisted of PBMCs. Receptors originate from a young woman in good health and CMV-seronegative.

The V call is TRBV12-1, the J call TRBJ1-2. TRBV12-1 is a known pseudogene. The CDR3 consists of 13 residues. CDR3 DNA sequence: TGTGCCCCAAATATCGCGCCGCCCTATGGCTACACCTTC. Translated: CAPNIAPPYGYTF.

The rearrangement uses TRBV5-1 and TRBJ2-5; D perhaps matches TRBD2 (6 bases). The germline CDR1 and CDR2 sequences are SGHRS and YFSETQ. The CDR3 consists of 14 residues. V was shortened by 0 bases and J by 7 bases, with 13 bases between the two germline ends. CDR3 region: CASSLVAGSGTQYF. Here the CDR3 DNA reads TGCGCCAGCAGCTTGGTGGCGGGGTCAGGGACCCAGTACTTC.